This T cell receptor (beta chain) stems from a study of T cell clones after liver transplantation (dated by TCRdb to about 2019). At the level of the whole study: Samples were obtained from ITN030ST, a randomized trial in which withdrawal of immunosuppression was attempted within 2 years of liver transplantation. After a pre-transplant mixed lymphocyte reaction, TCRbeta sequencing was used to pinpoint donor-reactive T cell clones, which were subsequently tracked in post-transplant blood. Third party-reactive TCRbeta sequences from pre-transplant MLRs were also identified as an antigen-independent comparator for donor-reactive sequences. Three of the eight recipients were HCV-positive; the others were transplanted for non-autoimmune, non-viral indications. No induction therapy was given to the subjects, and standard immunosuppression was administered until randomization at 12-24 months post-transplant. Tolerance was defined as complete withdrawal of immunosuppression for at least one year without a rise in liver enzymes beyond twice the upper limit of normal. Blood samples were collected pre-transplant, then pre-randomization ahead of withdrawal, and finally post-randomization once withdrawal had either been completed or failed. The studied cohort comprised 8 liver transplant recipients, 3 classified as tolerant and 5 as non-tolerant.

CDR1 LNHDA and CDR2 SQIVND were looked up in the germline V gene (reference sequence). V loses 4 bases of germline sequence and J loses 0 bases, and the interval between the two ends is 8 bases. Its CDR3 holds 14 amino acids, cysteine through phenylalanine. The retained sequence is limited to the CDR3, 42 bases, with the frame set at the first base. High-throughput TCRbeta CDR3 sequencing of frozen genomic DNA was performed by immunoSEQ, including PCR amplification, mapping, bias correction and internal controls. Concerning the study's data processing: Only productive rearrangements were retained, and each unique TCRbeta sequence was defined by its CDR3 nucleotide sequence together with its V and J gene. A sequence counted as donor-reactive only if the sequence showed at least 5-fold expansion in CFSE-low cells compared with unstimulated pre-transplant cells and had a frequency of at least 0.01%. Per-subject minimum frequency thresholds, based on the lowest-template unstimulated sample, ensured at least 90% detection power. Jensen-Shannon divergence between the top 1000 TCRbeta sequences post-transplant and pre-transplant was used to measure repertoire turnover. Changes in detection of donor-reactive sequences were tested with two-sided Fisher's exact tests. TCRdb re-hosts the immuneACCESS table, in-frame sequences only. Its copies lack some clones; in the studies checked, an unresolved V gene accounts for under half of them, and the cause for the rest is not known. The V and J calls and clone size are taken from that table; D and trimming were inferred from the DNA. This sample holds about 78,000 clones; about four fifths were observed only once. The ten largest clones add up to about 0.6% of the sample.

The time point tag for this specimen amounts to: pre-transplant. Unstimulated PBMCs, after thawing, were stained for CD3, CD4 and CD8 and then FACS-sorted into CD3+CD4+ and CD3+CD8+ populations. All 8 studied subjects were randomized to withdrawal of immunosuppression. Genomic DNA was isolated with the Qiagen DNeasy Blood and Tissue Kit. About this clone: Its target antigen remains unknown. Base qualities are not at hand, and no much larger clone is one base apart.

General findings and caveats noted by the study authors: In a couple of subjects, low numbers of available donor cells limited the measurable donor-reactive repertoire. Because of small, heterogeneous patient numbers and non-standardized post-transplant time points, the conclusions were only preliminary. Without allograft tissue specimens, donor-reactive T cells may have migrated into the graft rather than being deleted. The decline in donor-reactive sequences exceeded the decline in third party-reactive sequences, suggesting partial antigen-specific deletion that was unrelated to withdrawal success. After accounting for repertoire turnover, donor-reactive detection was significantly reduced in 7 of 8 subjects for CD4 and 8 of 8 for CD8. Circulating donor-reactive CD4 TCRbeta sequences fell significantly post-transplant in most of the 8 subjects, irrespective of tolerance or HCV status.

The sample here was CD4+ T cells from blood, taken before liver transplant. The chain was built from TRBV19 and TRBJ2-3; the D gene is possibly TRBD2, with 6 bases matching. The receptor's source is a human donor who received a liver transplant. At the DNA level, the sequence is TGTGCCAGTAGTAGGAGCGGGAGCACAGATACGCAGTATTTT. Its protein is CASSRSGSTDTQYF.